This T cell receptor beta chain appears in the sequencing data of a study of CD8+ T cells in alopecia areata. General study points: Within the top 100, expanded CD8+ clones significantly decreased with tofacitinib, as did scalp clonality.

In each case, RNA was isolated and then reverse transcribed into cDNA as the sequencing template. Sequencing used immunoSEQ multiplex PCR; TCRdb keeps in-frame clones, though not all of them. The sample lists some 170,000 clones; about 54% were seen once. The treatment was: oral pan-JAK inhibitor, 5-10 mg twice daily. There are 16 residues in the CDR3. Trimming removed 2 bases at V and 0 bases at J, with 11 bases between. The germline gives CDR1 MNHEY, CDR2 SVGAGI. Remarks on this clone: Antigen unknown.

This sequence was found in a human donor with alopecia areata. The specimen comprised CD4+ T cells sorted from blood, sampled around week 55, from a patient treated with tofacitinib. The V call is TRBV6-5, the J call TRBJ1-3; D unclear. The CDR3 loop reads CASSYTLTGSGNTIYF. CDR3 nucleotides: TGTGCCAGCAGTTACACTTTGACGGGCTCTGGAAACACCATATATTTT.